This T cell receptor (beta chain) derives from a study of blood T cell repertoires in COVID-19 (dated by TCRdb to 2020 to 2022). A note on the overall study: Collaborator samples came from the United States, Italy and Spain and covered acute and convalescent phases of COVID-19. The material from the prospective study consisted of cDNA or gDNA derived from T cells, B-cell-depleted T cells, or PBMCs. The dataset comprised deeply sampled blood TCRbeta repertoires from subjects exposed to, actively infected with, or recovered from COVID-19. The repertoires were made available in a free public database intended to serve as a resource for research on the immune response to SARS-CoV-2. The samples were drawn from the first 160 participants of the ongoing ImmuneRACE study and from 950 to 1,500 subjects provided by 6 global collaborators. A de-identified subject ID, COVID-19 status, age in years and sex were almost always included in the sample metadata. Where HLA class I and class II types were available, the types were taken from metadata supplied by the sample provider, not from assay-based typing.

TCRbeta CDR3 regions were amplified from genomic DNA using the immunoSEQ Assay, a bias-controlled multiplex PCR. The authors processed their data as follows. Nucleated cell counts per sample were estimated from amplification of reference gene primers within the assay. Sequence reads were collapsed and filtered to measure the absolute abundance of every unique TCRbeta CDR3 rearrangement. For each sample, productive Simpson clonality was calculated by taking the square root of Simpson's diversity index across productive rearrangements. Imported from immuneACCESS, the table was reduced by TCRdb to in-frame sequences with V and J called. These copies leave out some clones; in studies compared against another copy, an unresolved V gene accounts for under half, and the cause of the remainder is not known. For V, J and clone size, that table is used; D and trimming come from the DNA. The sample table shows hundreds of thousands of clones, and 86% are seen once. Around 2.1% of the sample comes from the top ten.

The CDR3 holds 14 amino acids from the cysteine to the phenylalanine. Here the CDR3 DNA is all that survives: 42 bases in frame from base 1. V loses 5 bases of germline sequence and J loses 7 bases, and the interval between the two ends is 17 bases. The germline V gene supplies CDR1 SGDLS and CDR2 YYNGEE. The paper as a whole reports these results and caveats: The quantity of clinical and demographic metadata differed by source and by participant and was supplied without curation.

In the prospective study, participants were about 18 to 89 years old, resided in fewer than 25 geographic areas of the United States, and were enrolled through a virtual design. In the prospective study, cohorts were assigned on the basis of participant-reported clinical history obtained from a screening survey and a study questionnaire. Recovered participants in ImmuneRACE Cohort 3 were defined as having two consecutive negative NP/OP PCR tests, clearance from a healthcare professional, or resolution of symptoms. In the prospective study, mobile phlebotomists collected whole blood, serum and a nasopharyngeal or oropharyngeal swab from each participant. Over a roughly two-month period, participants in the prospective study had the option of providing additional blood draws and questionnaires. Before DNA extraction, blood samples from the prospective study were shipped at room temperature or frozen.

This clone was observed a single time. Its target antigen remains unknown. Base qualities are not recorded, but no much larger clone differs from it by a single base. The sequence came from a woman aged 45 to 65 who had recovered from COVID-19. The chain uses TRBV9 and TRBJ2-3, and the D gene may be TRBD1, 6 bases matching. Sequenced material: PBMCs or T cells enriched from blood (not recorded which). This receptor has the CDR3 CASSPQGPINTQYF. The nucleotide sequence is given as TGTGCCAGCAGTCCCCAGGGGCCTATAAATACGCAGTATTTT. The full variable domain, completed from the reference TRBV9 and TRBJ2-3 proteins outside the CDR3, reads DSGVTQTPKHLITATGQRVTLRCSPRSGDLSVYWYQQSLDQGLQFLIQYYNGEERAKGNILERFSAQQFPDLHSELNLSSLELGDSALYFCASSPQGPINTQYFGPGTRLTVL.